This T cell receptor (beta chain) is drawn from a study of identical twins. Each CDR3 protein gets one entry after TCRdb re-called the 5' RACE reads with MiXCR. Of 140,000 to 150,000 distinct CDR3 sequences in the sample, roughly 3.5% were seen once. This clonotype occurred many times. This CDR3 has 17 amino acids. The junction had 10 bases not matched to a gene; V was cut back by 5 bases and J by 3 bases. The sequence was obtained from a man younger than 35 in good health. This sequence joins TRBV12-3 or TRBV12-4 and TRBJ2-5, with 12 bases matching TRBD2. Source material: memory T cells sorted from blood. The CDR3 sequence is CASSPGTSGLPKETQYF. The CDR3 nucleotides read TGTGCCAGCAGTCCCGGGACTAGCGGGCTCCCAAAAGAGACCCAGTACTTC.